Included here is one TCR beta chain sequence, with context. Antigen specificity is unknown. Germline V gene sequence: CDR1 SGHAT, CDR2 FQDESV (reference sequence). V shed 5 bases and J 4 bases; nucleotides not matched to a gene: 10. This CDR3 is 15 amino acids long. This record belongs to a study of vaccination effects on CD4 cells after COVID-19. Study-level information: The study sampled a couple of convalescent patients 16 days and one week before vaccination.

Viral peptide pool expansion of antigen-specific CD4+ T cells preceded sequencing in the ViraFEST assay. Researchers isolated CD4+ T cells once about 11 days of culture had elapsed. From March to December 2020, the person had a SARS-CoV-2 infection that was confirmed by PCR. Days 3 and 7 saw half the medium replaced with IL-2 medium. Study results and limitations: Convalescent patients were scarce, and early post-infection timepoints were absent.

Measured with immunoSEQ multiplex PCR; TCRdb has only the in-frame clones, and not every one. The sample has 35,000 to 55,000 clones, around 72% seen once. The genes are TRBV11-1 and TRBJ1-1; 7 nucleotides agree with TRBD1. The origin of this receptor is a human donor who had a prior SARS-CoV-2 infection. The sequenced sample was CD4+ T cells from PBMCs cultured with a peptide pool, obtained before COVID-19 vaccination. CDR3 residues: CASSPYTTGSTEAFF. In DNA form, the CDR3 reads TGTGCCAGCAGCCCGTACACGACAGGGAGCACTGAAGCTTTCTTT. The full variable domain, with the rest looked up from reference TRBV11-1 and TRBJ1-1, is EAEVAQSPRYKITEKSQAVAFWCDPISGHATLYWYRQILGQGPELLVQFQDESVVDDSQLPKDRFSAERLKGVDSTLKIQPAELGDSAMYLCASSPYTTGSTEAFFGQGTRLTVV.